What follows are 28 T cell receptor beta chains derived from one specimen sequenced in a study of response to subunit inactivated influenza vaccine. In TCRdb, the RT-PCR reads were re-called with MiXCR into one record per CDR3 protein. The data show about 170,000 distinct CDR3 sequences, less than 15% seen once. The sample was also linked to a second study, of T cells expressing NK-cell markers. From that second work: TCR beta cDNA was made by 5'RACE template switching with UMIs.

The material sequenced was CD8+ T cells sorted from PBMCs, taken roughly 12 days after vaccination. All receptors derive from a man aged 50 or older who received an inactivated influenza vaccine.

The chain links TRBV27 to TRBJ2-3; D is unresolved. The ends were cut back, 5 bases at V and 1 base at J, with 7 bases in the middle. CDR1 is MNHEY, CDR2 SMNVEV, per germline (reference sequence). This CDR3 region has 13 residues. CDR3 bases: TGTGCCAGCAGTCTCCACCGCACAGATACGCAGTATTTT. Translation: CASSLHRTDTQYF.

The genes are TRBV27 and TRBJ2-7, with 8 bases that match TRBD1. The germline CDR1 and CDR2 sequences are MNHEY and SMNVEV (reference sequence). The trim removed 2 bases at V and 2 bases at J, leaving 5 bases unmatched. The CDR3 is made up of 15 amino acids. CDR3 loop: CASSLAGTGTYEQYF. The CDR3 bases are TGTGCCAGCAGTTTAGCGGGGACAGGTACCTACGAGCAGTACTTC.

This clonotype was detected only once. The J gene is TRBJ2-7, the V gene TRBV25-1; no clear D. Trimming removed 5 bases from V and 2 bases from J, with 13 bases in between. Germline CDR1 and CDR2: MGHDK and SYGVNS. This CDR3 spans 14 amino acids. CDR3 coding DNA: TGTGCCAGCAGTCTCTCCCTTCAACCCTACGAGCAGTACTTC. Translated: CASSLSLQPYEQYF.

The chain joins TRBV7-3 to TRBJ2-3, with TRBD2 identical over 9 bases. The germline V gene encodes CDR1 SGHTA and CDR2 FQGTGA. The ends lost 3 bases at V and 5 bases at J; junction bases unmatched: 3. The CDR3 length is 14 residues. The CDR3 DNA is TGTGCCAGCAGCTTGGCGGGAGGGAAAGATACGCAGTATTTT. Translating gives CASSLAGGKDTQYF.

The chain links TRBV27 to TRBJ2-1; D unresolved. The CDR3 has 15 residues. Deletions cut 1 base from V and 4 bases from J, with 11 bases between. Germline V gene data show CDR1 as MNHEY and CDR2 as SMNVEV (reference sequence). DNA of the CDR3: TGTGCCAGCAGTTTATACCAGGTGTCATACAATGAGCAGTTCTTC. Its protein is CASSLYQVSYNEQFF.

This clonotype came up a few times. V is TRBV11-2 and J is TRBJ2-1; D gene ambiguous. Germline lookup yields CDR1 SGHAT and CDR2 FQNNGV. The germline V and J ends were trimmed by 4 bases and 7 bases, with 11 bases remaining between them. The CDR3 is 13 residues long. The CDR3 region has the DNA TGTGCCAGCAGCTGGGCGTTAAGGAATGAGCAGTTCTTC. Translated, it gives CASSWALRNEQFF.

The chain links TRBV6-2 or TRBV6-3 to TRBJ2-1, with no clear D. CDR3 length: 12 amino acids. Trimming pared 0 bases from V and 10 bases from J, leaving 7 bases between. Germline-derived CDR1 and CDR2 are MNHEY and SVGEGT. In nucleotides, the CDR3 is TGTGCCAGCAGTTACTCTCCCTGGGAGCAGTTCTTC. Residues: CASSYSPWEQFF.

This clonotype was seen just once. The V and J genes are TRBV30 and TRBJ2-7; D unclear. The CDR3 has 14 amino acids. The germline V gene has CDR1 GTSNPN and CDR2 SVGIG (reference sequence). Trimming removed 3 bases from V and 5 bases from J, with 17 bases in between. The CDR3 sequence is CAWRGAGSGHEQYF. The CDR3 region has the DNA TGTGCCTGGAGGGGTGCAGGTTCTGGGCACGAGCAGTACTTC.

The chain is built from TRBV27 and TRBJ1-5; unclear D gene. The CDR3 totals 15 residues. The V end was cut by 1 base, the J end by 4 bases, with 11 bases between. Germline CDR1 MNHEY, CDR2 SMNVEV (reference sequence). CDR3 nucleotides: TGTGCCAGCAGTTTATACCCGGACCATAATCAGCCCCAGCATTTT. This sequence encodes CASSLYPDHNQPQHF.

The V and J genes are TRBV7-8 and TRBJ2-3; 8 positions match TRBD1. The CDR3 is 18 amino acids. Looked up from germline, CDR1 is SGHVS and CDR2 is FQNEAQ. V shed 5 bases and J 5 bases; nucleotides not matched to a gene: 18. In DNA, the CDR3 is TGTGCCAGCAGCCCACCAAGGGGCAGGGGGCCTAAGGGAGATACGCAGTATTTT. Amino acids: CASSPPRGRGPKGDTQYF. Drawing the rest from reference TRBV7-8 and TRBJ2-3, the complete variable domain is GAGVSQSPRYKVAKRGQDVALRCDPISGHVSLFWYQQALGQGPEFLTYFQNEAQLDKSGLPSDRFFAERPEGSVSTLKIQRTQQEDSAVYLCASSPPRGRGPKGDTQYFGPGTRLTVL.

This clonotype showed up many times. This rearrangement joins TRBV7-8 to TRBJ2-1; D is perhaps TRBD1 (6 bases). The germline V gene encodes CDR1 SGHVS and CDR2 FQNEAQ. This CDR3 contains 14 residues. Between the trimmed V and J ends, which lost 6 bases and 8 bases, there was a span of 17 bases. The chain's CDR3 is CASRLQGRSDEQFF. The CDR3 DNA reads TGTGCCAGCAGACTACAGGGCCGTTCGGATGAGCAGTTCTTC.

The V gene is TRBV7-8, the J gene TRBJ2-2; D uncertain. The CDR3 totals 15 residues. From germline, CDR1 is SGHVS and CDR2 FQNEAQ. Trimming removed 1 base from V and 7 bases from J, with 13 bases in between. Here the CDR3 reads CASSLDTWKDGELFF. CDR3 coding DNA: TGTGCCAGCAGCTTAGACACATGGAAAGACGGGGAGCTGTTTTTT.

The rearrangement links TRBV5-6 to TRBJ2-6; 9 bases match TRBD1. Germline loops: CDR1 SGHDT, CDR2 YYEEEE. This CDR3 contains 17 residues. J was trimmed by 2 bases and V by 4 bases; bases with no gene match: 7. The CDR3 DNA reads TGTGCCAGCAGCGCCACAGGGGGCGCCCCTGGGGCCAACGTCCTGACTTTC. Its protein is CASSATGGAPGANVLTF. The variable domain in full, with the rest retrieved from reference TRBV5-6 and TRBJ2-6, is DAGVTQSPTHLIKTRGQQVTLRCSPKSGHDTVSWYQQALGQGPQFIFQYYEEEERQRGNFPDRFSGHQFPNYSSELNVNALLLGDSALYLCASSATGGAPGANVLTFGAGSRLTVL.

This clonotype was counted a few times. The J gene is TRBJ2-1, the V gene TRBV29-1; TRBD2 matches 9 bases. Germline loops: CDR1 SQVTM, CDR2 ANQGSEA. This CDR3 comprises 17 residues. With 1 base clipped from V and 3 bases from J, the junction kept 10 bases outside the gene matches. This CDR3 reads CSVEAVEIAGVYNEQFF. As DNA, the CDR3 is TGCAGCGTTGAAGCGGTGGAAATAGCGGGAGTCTACAATGAGCAGTTCTTC.

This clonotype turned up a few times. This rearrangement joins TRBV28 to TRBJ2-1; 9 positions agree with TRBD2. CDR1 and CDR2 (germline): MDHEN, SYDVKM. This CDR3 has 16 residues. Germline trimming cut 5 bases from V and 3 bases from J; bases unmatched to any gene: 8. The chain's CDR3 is CASSTFAGGLYNEQFF. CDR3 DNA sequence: TGTGCCAGCAGTACCTTTGCGGGGGGGCTCTACAATGAGCAGTTCTTC.

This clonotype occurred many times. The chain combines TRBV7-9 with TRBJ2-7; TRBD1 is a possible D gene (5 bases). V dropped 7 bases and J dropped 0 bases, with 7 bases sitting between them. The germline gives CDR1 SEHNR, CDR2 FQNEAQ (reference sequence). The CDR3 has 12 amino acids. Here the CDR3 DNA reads TGTGCCAGCACCGACAGCTCCTACGAGCAGTACTTC. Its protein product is CASTDSSYEQYF.

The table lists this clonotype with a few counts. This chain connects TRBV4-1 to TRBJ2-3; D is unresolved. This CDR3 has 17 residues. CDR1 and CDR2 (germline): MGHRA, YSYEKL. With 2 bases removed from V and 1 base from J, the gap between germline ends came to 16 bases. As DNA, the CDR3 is TGCGCCAGCAGCCAAAGTCGGGTAAGCCCTGGCACAGATACGCAGTATTTT. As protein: CASSQSRVSPGTDTQYF.

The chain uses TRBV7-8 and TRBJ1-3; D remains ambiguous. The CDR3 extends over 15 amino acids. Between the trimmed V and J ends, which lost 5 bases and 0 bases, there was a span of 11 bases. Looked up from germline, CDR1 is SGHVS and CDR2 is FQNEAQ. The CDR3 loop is CASSHGISSGNTIYF. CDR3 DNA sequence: TGTGCCAGCAGCCATGGGATATCCTCTGGAAACACCATATATTTT.

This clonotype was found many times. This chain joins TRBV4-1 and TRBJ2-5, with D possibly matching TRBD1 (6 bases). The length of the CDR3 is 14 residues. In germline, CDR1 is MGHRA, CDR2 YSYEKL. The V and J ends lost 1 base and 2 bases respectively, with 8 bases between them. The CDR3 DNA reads TGCGCCAGCAGCCAAGGGACAGAACAAGAGACCCAGTACTTC. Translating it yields CASSQGTEQETQYF.

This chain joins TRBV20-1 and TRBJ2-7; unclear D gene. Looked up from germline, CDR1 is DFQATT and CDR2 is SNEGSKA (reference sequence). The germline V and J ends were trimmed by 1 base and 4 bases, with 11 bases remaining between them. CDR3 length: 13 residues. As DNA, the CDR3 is TGCAGTGCTAGAGGACGTGGAAAGTACGAGCAGTACTTC. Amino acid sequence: CSARGRGKYEQYF.

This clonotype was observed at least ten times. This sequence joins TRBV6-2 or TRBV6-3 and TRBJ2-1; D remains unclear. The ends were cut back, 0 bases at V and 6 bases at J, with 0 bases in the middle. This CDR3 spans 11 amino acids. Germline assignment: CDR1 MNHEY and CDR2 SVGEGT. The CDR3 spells CASSYSNEQFF. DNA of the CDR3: TGTGCCAGCAGTTACTCCAATGAGCAGTTCTTC.

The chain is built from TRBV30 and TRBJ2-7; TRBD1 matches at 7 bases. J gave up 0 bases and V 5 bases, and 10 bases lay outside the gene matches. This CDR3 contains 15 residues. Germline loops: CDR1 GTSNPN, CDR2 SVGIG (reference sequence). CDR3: CAWCTGASSSYEQYF. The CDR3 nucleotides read TGTGCCTGGTGCACAGGGGCCTCCAGCTCCTACGAGCAGTACTTC.

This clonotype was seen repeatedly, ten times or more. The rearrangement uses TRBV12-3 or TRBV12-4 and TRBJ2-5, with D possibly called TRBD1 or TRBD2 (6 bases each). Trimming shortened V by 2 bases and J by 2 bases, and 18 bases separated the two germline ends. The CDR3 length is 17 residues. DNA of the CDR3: TGTGCCAGCAGTTTATTTCGGGGGCGACCTACACAAGAGACCCAGTACTTC. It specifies CASSLFRGRPTQETQYF.

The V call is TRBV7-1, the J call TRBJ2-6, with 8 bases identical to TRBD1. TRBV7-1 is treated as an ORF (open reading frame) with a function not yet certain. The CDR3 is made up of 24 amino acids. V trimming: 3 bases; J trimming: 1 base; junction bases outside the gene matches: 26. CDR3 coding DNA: TGTGCCAGCAGCTCCTCAAGACTCGGGCAGGGGGCCCCAGGAGAATTATCTGGGGCCAACGTCCTGACTTTC. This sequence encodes CASSSSRLGQGAPGELSGANVLTF.

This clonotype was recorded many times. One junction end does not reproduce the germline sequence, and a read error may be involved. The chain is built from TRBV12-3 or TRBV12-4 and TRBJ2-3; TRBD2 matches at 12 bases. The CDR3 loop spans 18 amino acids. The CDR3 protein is CASSLGLAGGPSTDTQYF. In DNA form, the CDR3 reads TGTGCCAGCAGCTTAGGCCTAGCGGGAGGGCCGAGCACAGATACGCAGTATTTT.

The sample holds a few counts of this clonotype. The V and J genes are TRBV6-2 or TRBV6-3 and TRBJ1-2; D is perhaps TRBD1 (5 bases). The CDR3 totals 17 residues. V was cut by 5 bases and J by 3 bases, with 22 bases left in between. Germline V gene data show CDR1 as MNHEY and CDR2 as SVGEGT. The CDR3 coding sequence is TGTGCCAGCAGTAGCCCTGGTGACAGCCTGACTGACTATGGCTACACCTTC. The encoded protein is CASSSPGDSLTDYGYTF.

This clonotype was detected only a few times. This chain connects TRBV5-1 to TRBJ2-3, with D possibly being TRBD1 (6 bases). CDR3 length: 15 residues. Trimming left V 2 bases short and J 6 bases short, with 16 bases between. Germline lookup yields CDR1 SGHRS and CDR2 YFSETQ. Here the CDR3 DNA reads TGCGCCAGCAGCTTTTGGACCCCCACAGGGGATACGCAGTATTTT. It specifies CASSFWTPTGDTQYF.

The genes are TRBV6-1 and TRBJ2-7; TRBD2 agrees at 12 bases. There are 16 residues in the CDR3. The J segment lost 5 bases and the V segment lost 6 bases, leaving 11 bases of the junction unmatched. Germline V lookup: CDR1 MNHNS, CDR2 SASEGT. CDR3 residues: CASSQLAGGPEDEQYF. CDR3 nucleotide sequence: TGTGCCAGCAGCCAGCTAGCGGGAGGGCCAGAGGACGAGCAGTACTTC.